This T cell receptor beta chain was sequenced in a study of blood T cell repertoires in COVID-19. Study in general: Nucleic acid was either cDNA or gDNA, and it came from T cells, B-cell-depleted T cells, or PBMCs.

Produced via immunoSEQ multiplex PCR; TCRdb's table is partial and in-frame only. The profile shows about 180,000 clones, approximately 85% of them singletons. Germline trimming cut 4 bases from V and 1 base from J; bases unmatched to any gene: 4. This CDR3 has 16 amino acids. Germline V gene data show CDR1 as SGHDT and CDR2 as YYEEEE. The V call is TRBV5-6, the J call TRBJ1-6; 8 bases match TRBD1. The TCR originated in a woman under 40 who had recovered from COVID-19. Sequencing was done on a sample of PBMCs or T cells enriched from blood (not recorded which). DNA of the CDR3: TGTGCCAGCAGCGCGGACAGGGTGTCCTATAATTCACCCCTCCACTTT. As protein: CASSADRVSYNSPLHF.